This entry describes one T cell receptor beta chain. This clone was counted a few times. Its cognate antigen has yet to be identified. Base qualities are not provided; no much larger clone lies one nucleotide away. This record comes from a study of blood T cell repertoires in COVID-19 (dated by TCRdb to the early 2020s). Turning to the overall study: Collaborator samples came from the United States, Italy and Spain and covered acute and convalescent phases of COVID-19. The prospective study material was composed of cDNA or gDNA derived from T cells, B-cell-depleted T cells, or PBMCs. Deeply sampled blood TCRbeta repertoires from subjects exposed to, actively infected with, or recovered from COVID-19 were included in the dataset. The repertoires were released in a freely available public database intended as a resource for research on the immune response to SARS-CoV-2. Samples came from the ongoing ImmuneRACE study (first 160 participants) plus 1,254 subjects from 6 global collaborators. A de-identified subject ID, COVID-19 status, age in years and sex were almost always included in the sample metadata. Where HLA class I and class II types were available, the types were taken from metadata supplied by the sample provider, not from assay-based typing. Beyond this particular receptor, the publication reports: Clinical and demographic metadata were provided uncurated, with the amount varying by source and participant.

The CDR3 numbers 13 residues from cysteine through phenylalanine. This entry keeps only the CDR3 DNA: 39 bases, framed from base 1. Trimming takes 5 bases off V and 4 bases off J; junction bases not matched to a gene: 3. From a lookup of the germline V gene, CDR1 and CDR2 are MDHEN and SYDVKM. TCRbeta CDR3 regions were amplified from genomic DNA by means of the immunoSEQ Assay, a bias-controlled multiplex PCR. Per the source publication's procedure: The number of nucleated cells in each sample was estimated by amplification of reference gene primers within the assay. To quantify the absolute abundance of each unique TCRbeta CDR3 rearrangement, sequence reads were collapsed and filtered. Productive Simpson clonality was computed per sample as the square root of Simpson's diversity index over productive rearrangements. Here the immuneACCESS table is served through TCRdb, limited to in-frame sequences with V and J called. Missing clones are a known gap in these copies; in checked studies unresolved V genes cover under half, and the rest lacks a known reason. That table supplies the V and J calls and clone size; D and trimming were determined from the DNA. The sample has 110,000 or so clones on record, approximately 90% of them singletons. The ten largest clones capture around 4.5% of the sample.

The collaborating institutions used their own protocols to collect whole blood in K2EDTA tubes. For TCRbeta analysis, collaborators shipped samples in one of three forms: frozen whole blood, isolated PBMCs, or DNA extracted from either of those sample types. Input material: peripheral blood. The receptor was derived from a woman aged 50 to 65 with acute or convalescent COVID-19. The rearrangement joined TRBV28 to TRBJ2-5, and 8 junction bases match TRBD1. The CDR3 protein sequence reads: CASSGDRGETQYF. The DNA sequence is as follows: TGTGCCAGCAGTGGAGACAGGGGAGAGACCCAGTACTTC.